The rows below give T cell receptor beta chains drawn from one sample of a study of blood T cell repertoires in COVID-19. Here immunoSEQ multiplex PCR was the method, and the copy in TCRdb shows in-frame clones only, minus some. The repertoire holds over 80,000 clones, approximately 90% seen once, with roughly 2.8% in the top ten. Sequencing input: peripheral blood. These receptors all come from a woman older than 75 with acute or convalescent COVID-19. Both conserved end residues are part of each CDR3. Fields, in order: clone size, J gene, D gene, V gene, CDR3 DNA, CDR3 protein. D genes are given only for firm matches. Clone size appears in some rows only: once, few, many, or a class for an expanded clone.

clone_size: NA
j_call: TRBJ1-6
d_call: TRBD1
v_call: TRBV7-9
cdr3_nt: TGTGCCAGCAGGCAACGGGACAGAGGTTCACCCCTCCACTTT
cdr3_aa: CASRQRDRGSPLHF

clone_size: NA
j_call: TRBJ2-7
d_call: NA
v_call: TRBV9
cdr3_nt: TGTGCCAGCAGCGTAGGTGATAGCGGTGCTACCTACGAGCAGTACTTC
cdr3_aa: CASSVGDSGATYEQYF

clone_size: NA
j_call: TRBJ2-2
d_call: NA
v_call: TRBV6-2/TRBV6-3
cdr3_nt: TGTGCCAGCACCCCGAGGGGGTCCGGGGAGCTGTTTTTT
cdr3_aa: CASTPRGSGELFF

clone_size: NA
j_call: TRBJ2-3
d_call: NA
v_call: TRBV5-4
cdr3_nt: TGTGCCAGCAGCCGAGGGACATTGGGACACACAGATACGCAGTATTTT
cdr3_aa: CASSRGTLGHTDTQYF

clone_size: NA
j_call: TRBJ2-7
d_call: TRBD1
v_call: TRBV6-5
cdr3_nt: TGTGCCAGCAGGAGACAGGGGGCTTACGAGCAGTACTTC
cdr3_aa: CASRRQGAYEQYF

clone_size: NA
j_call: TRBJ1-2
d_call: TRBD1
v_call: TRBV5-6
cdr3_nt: TGTGCCAGCAGCTTGGGCAGGGGGCTGAACTATGGCTACACCTTC
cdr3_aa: CASSLGRGLNYGYTF

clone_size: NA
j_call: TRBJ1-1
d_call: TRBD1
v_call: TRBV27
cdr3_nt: TGTGCCAGCAGTATCGGACAGGGGGCGAGAAAGGAAGCTTTCTTT
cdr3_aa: CASSIGQGARKEAFF

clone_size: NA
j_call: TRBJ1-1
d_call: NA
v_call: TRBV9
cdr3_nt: TGTGCCAGCAGCGTAGCAGGCAGGAACACTGAAGCTTTCTTT
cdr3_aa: CASSVAGRNTEAFF

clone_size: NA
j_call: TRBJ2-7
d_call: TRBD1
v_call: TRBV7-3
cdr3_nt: TGTGCCAGCAGCCCGATACAGGGGTTTAACGAGCAGTACTTC
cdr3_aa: CASSPIQGFNEQYF

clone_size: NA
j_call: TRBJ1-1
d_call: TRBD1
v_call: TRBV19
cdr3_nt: TGTGCCAGTAGTATACCGGGACAGGGGGCCGTTGAAGCTTTCTTT
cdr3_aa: CASSIPGQGAVEAFF

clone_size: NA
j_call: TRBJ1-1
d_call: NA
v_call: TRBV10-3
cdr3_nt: TGTGCCATCAGTGAGAAAGGACAGCGAGGAACTGAAGCTTTCTTT
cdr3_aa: CAISEKGQRGTEAFF

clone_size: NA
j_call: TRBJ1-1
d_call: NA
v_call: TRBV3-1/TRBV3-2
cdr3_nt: TGTGCCAGCAGCCGAGAGTCAGCGCAGGCTTTCTTT
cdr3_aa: CASSRESAQAFF

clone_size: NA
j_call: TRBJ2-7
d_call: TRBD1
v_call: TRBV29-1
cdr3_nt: TGCAGCGCGGGACAGGACTCCTACGAGCAGTACTTC
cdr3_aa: CSAGQDSYEQYF

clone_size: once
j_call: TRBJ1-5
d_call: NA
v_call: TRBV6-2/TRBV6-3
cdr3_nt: TGTGCCAGCAGTTACTTCGGTGAGCAGCCCCAGCATTTT
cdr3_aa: CASSYFGEQPQHF

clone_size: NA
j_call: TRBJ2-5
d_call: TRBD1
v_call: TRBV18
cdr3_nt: TGTGCCAGCTCACCCCGCGCAGGGGGCCAGGAGACCCAGTACTTC
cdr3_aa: CASSPRAGGQETQYF

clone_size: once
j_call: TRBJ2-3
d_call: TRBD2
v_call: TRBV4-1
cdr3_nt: TGCGCCAGCAGCCAGGGCCAGGGACTACCAGTGGCAGATACGCAGTATTTT
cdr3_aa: CASSQGQGLPVADTQYF

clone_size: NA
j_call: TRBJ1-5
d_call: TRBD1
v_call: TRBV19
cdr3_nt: TGTGCCAGTAGCATCCGGGACAGTAATCAGCCCCAGCATTTT
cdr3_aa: CASSIRDSNQPQHF

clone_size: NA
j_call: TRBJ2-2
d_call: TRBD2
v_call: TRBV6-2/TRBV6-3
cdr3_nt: TGTGCCAGCAGTCACCGGACTAGCGGGAGGGGGAACACCGGGGAGCTGTTTTTT
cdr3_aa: CASSHRTSGRGNTGELFF

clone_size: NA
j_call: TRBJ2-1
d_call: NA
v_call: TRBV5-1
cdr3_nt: TGCGCCAGCAGCTTTCAGGGCCGCTCCTACAATGAGCAGTTCTTC
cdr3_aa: CASSFQGRSYNEQFF

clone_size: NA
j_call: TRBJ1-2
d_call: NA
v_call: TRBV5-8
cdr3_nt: TGTGCCAGCAGCACGCGGCGGGCTGGCTACACCTTC
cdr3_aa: CASSTRRAGYTF

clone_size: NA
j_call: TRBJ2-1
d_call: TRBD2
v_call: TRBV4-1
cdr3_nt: TGCGCCAGCAGCCAACGGGGACTAGCGGGGCCCGGTGAGCAGTTCTTC
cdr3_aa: CASSQRGLAGPGEQFF

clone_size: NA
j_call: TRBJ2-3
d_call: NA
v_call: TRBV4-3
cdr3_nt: TGCGCCAGCAGCCAAGGGGCAGGAGGAACAGATACGCAGTATTTT
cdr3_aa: CASSQGAGGTDTQYF

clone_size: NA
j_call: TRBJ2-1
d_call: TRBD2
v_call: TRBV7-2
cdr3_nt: TGTGCCAGCAGTCCCAGGACTAGCCGGTCCTACAATGAGCAGTTCTTC
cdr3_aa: CASSPRTSRSYNEQFF

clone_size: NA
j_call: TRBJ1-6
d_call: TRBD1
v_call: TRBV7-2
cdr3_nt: TGTGCCAGCAGCTCGAGGGACAGGGCGAATTCACCCCTCCACTTT
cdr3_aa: CASSSRDRANSPLHF

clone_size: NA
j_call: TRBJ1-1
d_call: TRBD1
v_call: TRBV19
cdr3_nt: TGTGCCAGTAGTGCGGCAGGGGGCTGGAAGAACACTGAAGCTTTCTTT
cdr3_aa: CASSAAGGWKNTEAFF

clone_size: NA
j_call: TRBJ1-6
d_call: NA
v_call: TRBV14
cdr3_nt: TGTGCCAGCAGCCAAGTTGGGGGCGCGAATTCACCCCTCCACTTT
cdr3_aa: CASSQVGGANSPLHF

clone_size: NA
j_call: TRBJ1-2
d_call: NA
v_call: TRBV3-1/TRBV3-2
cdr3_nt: TGTGCCAGCAGACCCGCCGGTGGCTATGGCTACACCTTC
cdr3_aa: CASRPAGGYGYTF

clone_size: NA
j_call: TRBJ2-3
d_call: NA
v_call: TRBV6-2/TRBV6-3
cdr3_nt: TGTGCCAGCAGTCCCGGGATTACTCCCACAGATACGCAGTATTTT
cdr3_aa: CASSPGITPTDTQYF

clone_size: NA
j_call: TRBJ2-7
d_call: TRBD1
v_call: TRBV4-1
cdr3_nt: TGCGCCAGCAGCCAAGTTGCGGGACAGGGCTACGAGCAGTACTTC
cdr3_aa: CASSQVAGQGYEQYF

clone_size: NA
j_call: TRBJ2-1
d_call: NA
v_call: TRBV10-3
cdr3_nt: TGTGCCATCAGTGAGTCTTCGGGCGGGTTTGAGCAGTTCTTC
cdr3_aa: CAISESSGGFEQFF

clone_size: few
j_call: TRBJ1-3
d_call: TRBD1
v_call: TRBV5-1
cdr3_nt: TGCGCCAGCAGCTCGACAGGGGGATCGGGGAACACCATATATTTT
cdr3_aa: CASSSTGGSGNTIYF

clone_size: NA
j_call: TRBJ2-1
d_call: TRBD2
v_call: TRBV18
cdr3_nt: TGTGCCAGCTCGCGCAGGACAGCGGGAGGTACGGCTTACAATGAGCAGTTCTTC
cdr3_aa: CASSRRTAGGTAYNEQFF

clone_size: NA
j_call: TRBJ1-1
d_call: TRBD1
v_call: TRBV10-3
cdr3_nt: TGTGCCATCTCGGGACAGGGCATCGACCAAGCTTTCTTT
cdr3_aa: CAISGQGIDQAFF

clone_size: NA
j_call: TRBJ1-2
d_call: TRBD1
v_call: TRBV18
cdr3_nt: TGTGCCAGCTCATCCGCATGGGGGACAGGGGATACTGGCTACACCTTC
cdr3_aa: CASSSAWGTGDTGYTF

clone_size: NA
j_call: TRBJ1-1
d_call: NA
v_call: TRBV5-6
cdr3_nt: TGTGCCAGCAGCTTGCCGGGGTTCCCGGCAGGGGCGCGCACTGAAGCTTTCTTT
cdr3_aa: CASSLPGFPAGARTEAFF

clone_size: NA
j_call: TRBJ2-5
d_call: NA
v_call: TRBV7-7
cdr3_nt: TGTGCTAGCAGCTTAGGACTTCAAGAGACCCAGTACTTC
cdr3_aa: CASSLGLQETQYF

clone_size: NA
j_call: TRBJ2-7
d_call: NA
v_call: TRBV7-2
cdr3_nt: TGTGCCAGCAGCAACGGACAAGTCGGGCTCGAGCAGTACTTC
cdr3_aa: CASSNGQVGLEQYF

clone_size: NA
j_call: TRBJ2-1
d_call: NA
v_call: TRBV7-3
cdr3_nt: TGTGCCAGCAGCTTAAGTGCTCAGTACAATGAGCAGTTCTTC
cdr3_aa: CASSLSAQYNEQFF

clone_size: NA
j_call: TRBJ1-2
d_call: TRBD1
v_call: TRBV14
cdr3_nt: TGTGCCAGCAGCCCTACCTCTCCTTGGACAGGGGGTTACTATGGCTACACCTTC
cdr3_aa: CASSPTSPWTGGYYGYTF

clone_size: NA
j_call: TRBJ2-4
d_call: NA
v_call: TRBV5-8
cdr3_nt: TGTGCCAGCAGCTTGCCGCAAACAACAGGGTCCAAAAACATTCAGTACTTC
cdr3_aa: CASSLPQTTGSKNIQYF

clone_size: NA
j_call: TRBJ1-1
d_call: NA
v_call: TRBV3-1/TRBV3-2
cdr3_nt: TGTGCCAGCAGCCCCGGGAGTTGGCCTGAAGCTTTCTTT
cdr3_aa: CASSPGSWPEAFF

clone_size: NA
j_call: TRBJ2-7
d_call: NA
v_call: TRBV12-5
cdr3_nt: TGTGCTAGCAACAGGGAAACCTACGAGCAGTACTTC
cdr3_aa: CASNRETYEQYF

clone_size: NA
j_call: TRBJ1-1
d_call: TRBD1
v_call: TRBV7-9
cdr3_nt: TGTGCCAGCAGCCTTACAGGGGTGGTCACTGAAGCTTTCTTT
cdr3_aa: CASSLTGVVTEAFF

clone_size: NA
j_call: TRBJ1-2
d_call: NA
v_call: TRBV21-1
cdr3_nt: TGTGCCAGCAGCAAAGTAGGCAGGGAGGGAGAGAGGGGCTACACCTTC
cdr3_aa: CASSKVGREGERGYTF

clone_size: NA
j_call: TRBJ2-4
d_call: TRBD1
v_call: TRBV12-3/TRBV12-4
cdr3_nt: TGTGCCAGCAGGAACACAGGGGTGGACATTCAGTACTTC
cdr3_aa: CASRNTGVDIQYF

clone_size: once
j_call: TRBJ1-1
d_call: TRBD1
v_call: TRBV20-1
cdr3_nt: TGCAGTGCTGTGGGACAGAGTGAAGCTTTCTTT
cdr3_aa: CSAVGQSEAFF

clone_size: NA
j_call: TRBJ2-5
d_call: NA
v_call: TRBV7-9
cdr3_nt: TGTGCCAGCAGCTTAGGGGCAGGGGATGGAGAGTCCCAAGAGACCCAGTACTTC
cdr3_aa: CASSLGAGDGESQETQYF

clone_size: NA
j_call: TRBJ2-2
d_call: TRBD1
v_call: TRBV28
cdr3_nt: TGTGCCAGCTACCAGGTGGGACAGCCGAACACCGGGGAGCTGTTTTTT
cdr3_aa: CASYQVGQPNTGELFF

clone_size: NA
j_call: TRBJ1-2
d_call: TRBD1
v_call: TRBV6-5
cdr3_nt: TGTGCCAGCAGCTTTCACATCGGACAGGGGGCTGCCACCTTC
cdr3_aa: CASSFHIGQGAATF

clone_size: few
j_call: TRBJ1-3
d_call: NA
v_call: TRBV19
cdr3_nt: TGTGCCAGTAGACCCACAGGGTCTTCTGGAAACACCATATATTTT
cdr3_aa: CASRPTGSSGNTIYF

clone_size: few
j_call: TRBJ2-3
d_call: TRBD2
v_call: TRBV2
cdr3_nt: TGTGCCAGCAGGAATCCTAGCGGGGGGGCCGTTTTTACAGATACGCAGTATTTT
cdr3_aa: CASRNPSGGAVFTDTQYF